This TCR beta chain was captured by sequencing in a study of cytomegalovirus exposure and HLA in healthy donors. Overall study results and limits: Rare sequences made up most TCRs, while some public TCRs were found in many donors.

Primers: 60 Vbeta forward and 13 Jbeta reverse. Profiled with immunoSEQ multiplex PCR; TCRdb holds only in-frame clones, not every one. This table holds about 140,000 clones, about 68% found once. CDR3 length: 12 residues. In germline, CDR1 is SGHKS, CDR2 YYEKEE (reference sequence). The V end was cut by 4 bases, the J end by 4 bases, with 5 bases between. Worth noting for this clone: Its cognate antigen is unknown.

The chain employs TRBV5-5 and TRBJ2-2; D unclear. The receptor's source is a human donor in good health. The sample comprised PBMCs. CDR3 sequence: CASSRSTGELFF. The CDR3 nucleotides read TGTGCCAGCAGCCGGAGCACCGGGGAGCTGTTTTTT. The full variable domain, its missing parts supplied by reference TRBV5-5 and TRBJ2-2, is DAGVTQSPTHLIKTRGQQVTLRCSPISGHKSVSWYQQVLGQGPQFIFQYYEKEERGRGNFPDRFSARQFPNYSSELNVNALLLGDSALYLCASSRSTGELFFGEGSRLTVL.